Shown below are 7 T cell receptor beta chains from a single sample sequenced in a study of blood T cells in healthy people across ages (dated by TCRdb to the mid-2010s). Libraries came from 5' RACE. TCRdb names Illumina HiSeq 2500 as the instrument used. A second roughly 6 to 12 cycle PCR used a sample-barcoded 5' primer and a J-beta primer mix. TCRdb ran its own pipeline on the public reads, namely fastp trimming at Q25 and MiXCR clone calling, and kept in-frame beta chains. Entries are consolidated by CDR3 protein sequence, retaining the most common genes and DNA. The sample table records just over 800,000 distinct CDR3 sequences; under 80% of these occur just once. The leading ten clones occupy 25% to 30% of the sample. Sequencing was done on a sample of blood. Receptors originate from a man between 25 and 39 years old in good health.

This chain links TRBV7-8 with TRBJ2-4; no clear D gene. Trimming removed 2 bases at V and 2 bases at J, with 7 bases between. The CDR3 has 14 residues. The V gene's germline CDR1 is SGHVS and CDR2 FQNEAQ. This CDR3 is CASSLPGSKNIQYF. The CDR3 DNA follows: TGTGCCAGCAGCTTACCGGGTTCCAAAAACATTCAGTACTTC.

This clonotype was counted between two and nine times. The chain recombines TRBV6-5 with TRBJ1-6; D perhaps matches TRBD1 (5 bases). The germline V and J ends were trimmed by 2 bases and 2 bases, with 7 bases remaining between them. The CDR3 loop spans 15 amino acids. Per the germline V gene, CDR1 is MNHEY and CDR2 is SVGAGI. CDR3 DNA sequence: TGTGCCAGCAGTTACGGGGGACCCTATAATTCACCCCTCCACTTT. The encoded protein is CASSYGGPYNSPLHF.

This sequence joins TRBV7-8 and TRBJ2-4, with a weak D call TRBD1 (5 bases). CDR3 length: 15 amino acids. Germline V CDR1 and CDR2: SGHVS, FQNEAQ. V was clipped by 5 bases and J by 2 bases, with 13 bases between them. In nucleotides, the CDR3 is TGTGCCAGCAGCAAGACGACAGTAACCAAAAACATTCAGTACTTC. Translated, it gives CASSKTTVTKNIQYF.

V gene TRBV4-2 combines with J gene TRBJ2-3, with 7 bases lining up with TRBD2. The germline CDR1 and CDR2 sequences are LGHNA and YNFKEQ. The CDR3 length is 17 residues. J gave up 1 base and V 3 bases, and 10 bases lay outside the gene matches. CDR3 residues: CASSHPAGGGGTDTQYF. CDR3 DNA: TGTGCCAGCAGCCATCCTGCTGGCGGGGGAGGCACAGATACGCAGTATTTT.

This sequence joins TRBV7-9 and TRBJ2-4, with D tentatively TRBD1 (7 bases). Germline lookup yields CDR1 SEHNR and CDR2 FQNEAQ (reference sequence). The CDR3 contains 20 residues. V was pared by 5 bases and J by 0 bases, with 26 bases between. CDR3 in amino acids: CASSEGKAGGGRLAKNIQYF. CDR3 coding DNA: TGTGCCAGCAGCGAGGGGAAGGCAGGGGGAGGAAGACTAGCCAAAAACATTCAGTACTTC.

This rearrangement joins TRBV7-2 to TRBJ2-3, with D maybe TRBD2 (6 bases). Germline values: CDR1 SGHTA, CDR2 FQGNSA. The CDR3 is 14 amino acids. V was shortened by 8 bases and J by 6 bases, with 18 bases between the two germline ends. The CDR3 nucleotides read TGTGCCAGCCGTTCGGCCGCCGGGGGTGATACGCAGTATTTT. Residues: CASRSAAGGDTQYF.

The gene calls are TRBV12-3 or TRBV12-4 and TRBJ2-5; 7 nucleotides match TRBD2. The CDR3 is made up of 13 amino acids. The V segment lost 1 base and the J segment 11 bases; nucleotides outside the gene matches: 7. CDR3 sequence: CASSLGGGGEQYF. CDR3 bases: TGTGCCAGCAGTTTAGGTGGGGGGGGAGAGCAGTACTTC.